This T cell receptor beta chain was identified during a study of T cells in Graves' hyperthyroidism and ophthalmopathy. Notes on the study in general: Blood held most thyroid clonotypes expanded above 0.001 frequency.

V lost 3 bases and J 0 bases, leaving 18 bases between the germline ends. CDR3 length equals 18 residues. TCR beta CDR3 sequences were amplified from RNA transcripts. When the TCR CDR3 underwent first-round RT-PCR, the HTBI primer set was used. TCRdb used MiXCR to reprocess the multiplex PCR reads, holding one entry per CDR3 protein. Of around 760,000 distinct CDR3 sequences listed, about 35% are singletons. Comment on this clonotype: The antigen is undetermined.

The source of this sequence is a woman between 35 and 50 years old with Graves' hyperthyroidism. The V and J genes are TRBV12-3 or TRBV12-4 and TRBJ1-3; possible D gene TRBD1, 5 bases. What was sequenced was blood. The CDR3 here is CASSFDSWVINSGNTIYF. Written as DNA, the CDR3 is TGTGCCAGCAGTTTTGACAGCTGGGTAATAAACTCTGGAAACACCATATATTTT.